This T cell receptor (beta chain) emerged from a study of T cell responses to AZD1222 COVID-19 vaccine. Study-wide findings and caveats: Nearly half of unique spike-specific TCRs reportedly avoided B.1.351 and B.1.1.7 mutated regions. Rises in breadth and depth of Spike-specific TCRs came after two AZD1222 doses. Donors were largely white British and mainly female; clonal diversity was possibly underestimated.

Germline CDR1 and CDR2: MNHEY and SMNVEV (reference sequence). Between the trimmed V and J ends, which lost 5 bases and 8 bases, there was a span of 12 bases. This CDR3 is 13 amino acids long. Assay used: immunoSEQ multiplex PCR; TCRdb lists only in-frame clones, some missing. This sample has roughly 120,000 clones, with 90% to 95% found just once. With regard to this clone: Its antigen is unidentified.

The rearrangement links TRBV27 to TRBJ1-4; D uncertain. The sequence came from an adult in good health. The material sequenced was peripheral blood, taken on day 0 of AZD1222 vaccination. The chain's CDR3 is CASSNWEEEKLFF. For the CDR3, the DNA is TGTGCCAGCAGTAACTGGGAGGAAGAAAAACTGTTTTTT.